These 17 T cell receptor beta chains were all obtained from the same sample, sequenced in a study of blood T cell repertoires in COVID-19. The protocol was immunoSEQ multiplex PCR, while the TCRdb copy is restricted to in-frame clones and leaves out a portion. The table has about 150,000 clones, 70% to 90% seen once. Sequenced sample: peripheral blood. Source of these receptors: a woman aged 70 to 79 with acute or convalescent COVID-19.

This clone was seen a single time. This rearrangement joins TRBV27 to TRBJ1-1; 7 bases map to TRBD1. With V trimmed by 6 bases and J by 0 bases, 10 bases remained unmatched. Germline-derived CDR1 and CDR2 are MNHEY and SMNVEV (reference sequence). The CDR3 is made up of 16 amino acids. The CDR3, as DNA: TGTGCCAGCAGCCTAGACAGGGCTCCAATGAACACTGAAGCTTTCTTT. As protein: CASSLDRAPMNTEAFF.

The gene calls are TRBV19 and TRBJ1-2; the match to TRBD1 covers 8 bases. CDR3 length: 15 residues. V lost 6 bases to trimming and J lost 4 bases; unmatched junction nucleotides: 10. In germline, CDR1 is LNHDA, CDR2 SQIVND (reference sequence). The CDR3 nucleotides are TGTGCCAGTAGCCCAGGGGGCTATATATCCTATGGCTACACCTTC. Translated: CASSPGGYISYGYTF.

This clone was recorded a few times. The V gene is TRBV6-5, the J gene TRBJ1-3; D uncertain. The V end lost 7 bases, the J end lost 3 bases, and 13 bases lay between the germline ends. Germline CDR1 MNHEY, CDR2 SVGAGI. The CDR3 covers 14 residues. The CDR3 sequence: CASNEGGFGNTIYF. The CDR3 DNA reads TGTGCCAGCAACGAGGGTGGGTTTGGAAACACCATATATTTT.

V is TRBV6-6 and J is TRBJ1-1, with 9 bases fitting TRBD1. Trimming at V came to 6 bases and at J to 1 base, leaving 6 bases not matched to a gene. The V gene's germline CDR1 is MNHNY and CDR2 SVGAGI (reference sequence). The CDR3 extends over 15 amino acids. The CDR3 DNA reads as TGTGCCAGCAGACACAGGACAGGGGAGAACACTGAAGCTTTCTTT. It yields the protein CASRHRTGENTEAFF.

This sequence joins TRBV14 and TRBJ2-1; TRBD2 matches 8 bases. The CDR3 runs to 13 residues. Germline V gene lookup returns CDR1 SGHDN and CDR2 FVKESK. Germline trimming cut 4 bases from V and 11 bases from J; bases unmatched to any gene: 7. The DNA for the CDR3 is TGTGCCAGCAGCCTGCCTGGCGGGGGGAAGCAGTTCTTC. This sequence encodes CASSLPGGGKQFF.

The chain recombines TRBV6-5 with TRBJ1-6; 8 bases line up with TRBD1. This CDR3 comprises 14 residues. J lost 10 bases, V lost 6 bases, and 8 bases had no gene match. Germline CDR1 MNHEY, CDR2 SVGAGI. The CDR3: CASRYGQGGSPLHF. DNA for the CDR3: TGTGCCAGCAGATACGGACAGGGCGGATCACCCCTCCACTTT.

The CDR3 sequence: CAWNSRKSNTEAFF. The DNA of the CDR3 is TGTGCCTGGAACTCCCGTAAGTCAAACACTGAAGCTTTCTTT. The chain employs TRBV30 and TRBJ1-1; D unresolved. Trimming shortened V by 4 bases and J by 2 bases, and 14 bases separated the two germline ends. Germline V gene lookup returns CDR1 GTSNPN and CDR2 SVGIG (reference sequence). This CDR3 comprises 14 residues.

The chain carries TRBV7-9 and TRBJ1-1; 7 nucleotides align to TRBD1. Losses at the gene ends were 5 bases for V and 2 bases for J; bases not matched to a gene: 8. This CDR3 region has 15 residues. The germline gives CDR1 SEHNR, CDR2 FQNEAQ (reference sequence). The CDR3: CASSPPDRQNTEAFF. The CDR3 DNA sequence: TGTGCCAGCAGCCCTCCGGACAGGCAAAACACTGAAGCTTTCTTT.

This rearrangement joins TRBV5-5 to TRBJ1-1; unclear D gene. From germline, CDR1 is SGHKS and CDR2 YYEKEE (reference sequence). V shed 0 bases and J shed 7 bases, with 7 bases lying between them. This CDR3 comprises 12 residues. CDR3: CASSLVRLEAFF. DNA of the CDR3: TGTGCCAGCAGCTTGGTCAGGCTTGAAGCTTTCTTT. Full variable domain (outside the CDR3, taken from reference TRBV5-5 and TRBJ1-1): DAGVTQSPTHLIKTRGQQVTLRCSPISGHKSVSWYQQVLGQGPQFIFQYYEKEERGRGNFPDRFSARQFPNYSSELNVNALLLGDSALYLCASSLVRLEAFFGQGTRLTVV.

The genes are TRBV4-3 and TRBJ2-1, with TRBD1 identical over 7 bases. This CDR3 contains 14 residues. V gave up 1 base and J gave up 9 bases; unmatched junction bases: 6. Looked up from germline, CDR1 is LGHNA and CDR2 is YSLEER. DNA of the CDR3: TGCGCCAGCAGCCAAGTGATGGCAGGGGGTGAGCAGTTCTTC. This codes for CASSQVMAGGEQFF.

The chain recombines TRBV10-3 with TRBJ2-3; D perhaps matches TRBD2 (6 bases). This CDR3 is 16 amino acids long. V lost 5 bases, J lost 4 bases, and 19 bases lay in between. CDR1 is ENHRY and CDR2 is SYGVKD in the germline V gene. CDR3 DNA: TGTGCCATCAGTCGGGGGACCGGCCAAGGGGCAGATACGCAGTATTTT. It is translated as CAISRGTGQGADTQYF.

CDR3 bases: TGTGCCAGCAGTACGGACAGGGCTAGCAATCAGCCCCAGCATTTT. It codes for CASSTDRASNQPQHF. V and J are TRBV6-5 and TRBJ1-5; TRBD1 agrees at 8 bases. The CDR3 covers 15 residues. Germline loops: CDR1 MNHEY, CDR2 SVGAGI. J lost 0 bases, V lost 5 bases, and 3 bases had no gene match.

This chain joins TRBV6-5 and TRBJ1-1; D not certain. This CDR3 has 15 residues. V was pared by 6 bases and J by 0 bases, with 14 bases between. Germline values: CDR1 MNHEY, CDR2 SVGAGI. Here the CDR3 reads CASSSIGGMNTEAFF. The CDR3 DNA is TGTGCCAGCAGCTCCATAGGAGGAATGAACACTGAAGCTTTCTTT.

The gene calls are TRBV6-2 or TRBV6-3 and TRBJ2-4; TRBD1 aligns across 7 bases. The germline CDR1 and CDR2 sequences are MNHEY and SVGEGT. V shed 2 bases and J 1 base; nucleotides not matched to a gene: 2. This CDR3 has 15 residues. CDR3 protein: CASSYEQGAKNIQYF. The CDR3 nucleotides are TGTGCCAGCAGTTACGAACAGGGGGCCAAAAACATTCAGTACTTC.

The genes are TRBV5-1 and TRBJ2-1; the D is unclear. Germline V gene lookup returns CDR1 SGHRS and CDR2 YFSETQ. Trimming left V 0 bases short and J 4 bases short, with 8 bases between. There are 14 residues in the CDR3. In DNA, the CDR3 is TGCGCCAGCAGCTTGGCCAACAGTTACAATGAGCAGTTCTTC. It translates to CASSLANSYNEQFF. Full variable domain (rest looked up from reference TRBV5-1 and TRBJ2-1): KAGVTQTPRYLIKTRGQQVTLSCSPISGHRSVSWYQQTPGQGLQFLFEYFSETQRNKGNFPGRFSGRQFSNSRSEMNVSTLELGDSALYLCASSLANSYNEQFFGPGTRLTVL.

This chain connects TRBV30 to TRBJ2-3; tentatively, D is TRBD2 (5 bases). Germline loops: CDR1 GTSNPN, CDR2 SVGIG (reference sequence). This CDR3 has 13 residues. The V end lost 0 bases, the J end lost 6 bases, and 10 bases lay between the germline ends. As DNA, the CDR3 is TGTGCCTGGAGTGTTCGGGAAAGGGATACGCAGTATTTT. Residues: CAWSVRERDTQYF.

DNA of the CDR3: TGTGCCAGCAGCTTCTCGGAGACCCAGTACTTC. Protein sequence: CASSFSETQYF. The genes are TRBV11-2 and TRBJ2-5; no definite D call. The CDR3 length is 11 residues. Trimming left V 3 bases short and J 5 bases short, with 4 bases between. CDR1 is SGHAT and CDR2 is FQNNGV in the germline V gene.